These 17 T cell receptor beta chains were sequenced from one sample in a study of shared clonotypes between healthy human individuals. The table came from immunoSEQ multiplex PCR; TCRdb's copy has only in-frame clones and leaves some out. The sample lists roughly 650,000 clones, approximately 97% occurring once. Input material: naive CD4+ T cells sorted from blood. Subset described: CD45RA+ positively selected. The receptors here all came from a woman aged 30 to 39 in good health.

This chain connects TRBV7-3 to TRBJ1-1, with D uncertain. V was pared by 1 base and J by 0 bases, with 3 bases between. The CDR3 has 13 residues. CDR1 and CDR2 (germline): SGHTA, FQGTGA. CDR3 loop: CASSLKVNTEAFF. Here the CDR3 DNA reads TGTGCCAGCAGCTTAAAAGTGAACACTGAAGCTTTCTTT.

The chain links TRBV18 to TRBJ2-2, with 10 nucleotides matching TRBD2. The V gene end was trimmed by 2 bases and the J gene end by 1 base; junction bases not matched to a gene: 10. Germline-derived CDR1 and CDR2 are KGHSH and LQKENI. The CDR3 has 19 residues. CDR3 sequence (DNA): TGTGCCAGCTCACCAATGATGGCTAGCGGGAGAGGGAACACCGGGGAGCTGTTTTTT. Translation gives CASSPMMASGRGNTGELFF.

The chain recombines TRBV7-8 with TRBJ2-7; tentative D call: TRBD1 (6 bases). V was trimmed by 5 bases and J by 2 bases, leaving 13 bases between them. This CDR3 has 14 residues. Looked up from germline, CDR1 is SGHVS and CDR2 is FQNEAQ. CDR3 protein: CASSPRTDAYEQYF. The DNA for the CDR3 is TGTGCCAGCAGCCCACGGACAGACGCCTACGAGCAGTACTTC.

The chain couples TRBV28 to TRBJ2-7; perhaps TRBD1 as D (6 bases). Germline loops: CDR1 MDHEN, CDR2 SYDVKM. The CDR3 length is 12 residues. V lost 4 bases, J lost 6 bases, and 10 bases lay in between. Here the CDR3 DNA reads TGTGCCAGCAGTTCAGGGGTCCGCGAGCAGTACTTC. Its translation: CASSSGVREQYF.

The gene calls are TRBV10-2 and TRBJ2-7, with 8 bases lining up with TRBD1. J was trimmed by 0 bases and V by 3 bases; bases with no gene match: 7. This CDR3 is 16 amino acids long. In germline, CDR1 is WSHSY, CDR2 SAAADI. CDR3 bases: TGCGCCAGCAGTGATCTGGGACAGGCGAGCTCCTACGAGCAGTACTTC. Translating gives CASSDLGQASSYEQYF.

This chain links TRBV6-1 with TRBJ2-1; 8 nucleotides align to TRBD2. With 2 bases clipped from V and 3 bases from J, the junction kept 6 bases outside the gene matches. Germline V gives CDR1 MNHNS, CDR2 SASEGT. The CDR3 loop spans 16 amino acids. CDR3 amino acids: CASSELAAGGYNEQFF. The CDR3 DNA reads TGTGCCAGCAGTGAATTGGCGGCGGGGGGCTACAATGAGCAGTTCTTC.

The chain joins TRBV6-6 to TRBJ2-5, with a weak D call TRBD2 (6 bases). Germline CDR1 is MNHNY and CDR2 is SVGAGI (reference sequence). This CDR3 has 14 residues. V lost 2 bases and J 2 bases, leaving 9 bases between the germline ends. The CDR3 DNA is TGTGCCAGCAGTTACGGGGCGGGGCAAGAGACCCAGTACTTC. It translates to CASSYGAGQETQYF.

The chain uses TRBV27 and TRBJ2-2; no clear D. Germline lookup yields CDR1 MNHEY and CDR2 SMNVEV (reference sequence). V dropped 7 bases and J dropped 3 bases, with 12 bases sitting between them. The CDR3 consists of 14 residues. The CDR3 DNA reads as TGTGCCAGCAAGGGCTCAAGGGACACCGGGGAGCTGTTTTTT. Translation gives CASKGSRDTGELFF.

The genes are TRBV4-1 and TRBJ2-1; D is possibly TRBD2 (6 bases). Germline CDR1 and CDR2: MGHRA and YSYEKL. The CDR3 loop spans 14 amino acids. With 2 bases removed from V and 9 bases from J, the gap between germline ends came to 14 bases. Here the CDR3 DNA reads TGCGCCAGCAGCCAAATGGGAGGTCCCGGTGAGCAGTTCTTC. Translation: CASSQMGGPGEQFF.

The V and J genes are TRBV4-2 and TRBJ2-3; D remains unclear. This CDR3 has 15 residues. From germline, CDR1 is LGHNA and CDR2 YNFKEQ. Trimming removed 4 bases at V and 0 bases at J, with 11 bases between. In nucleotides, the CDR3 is TGTGCCAGCAGCCTCCAGATTCCGAGCACAGATACGCAGTATTTT. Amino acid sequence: CASSLQIPSTDTQYF.

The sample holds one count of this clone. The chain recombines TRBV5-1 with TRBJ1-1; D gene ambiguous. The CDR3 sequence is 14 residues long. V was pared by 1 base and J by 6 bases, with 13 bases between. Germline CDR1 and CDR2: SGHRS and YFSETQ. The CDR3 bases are TGCGCCAGCAGCTTGTACGGCATGACTTCTGAAGCTTTCTTT. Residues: CASSLYGMTSEAFF. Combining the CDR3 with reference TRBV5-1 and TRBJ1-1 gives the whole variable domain KAGVTQTPRYLIKTRGQQVTLSCSPISGHRSVSWYQQTPGQGLQFLFEYFSETQRNKGNFPGRFSGRQFSNSRSEMNVSTLELGDSALYLCASSLYGMTSEAFFGQGTRLTVV.

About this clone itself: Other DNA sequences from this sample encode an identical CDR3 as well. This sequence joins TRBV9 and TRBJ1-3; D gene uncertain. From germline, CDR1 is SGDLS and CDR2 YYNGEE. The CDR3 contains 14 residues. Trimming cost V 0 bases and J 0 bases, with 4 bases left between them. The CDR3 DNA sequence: TGTGCCAGCAGCGTAGAGGGCTCTGGAAACACCATATATTTT. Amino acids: CASSVEGSGNTIYF.

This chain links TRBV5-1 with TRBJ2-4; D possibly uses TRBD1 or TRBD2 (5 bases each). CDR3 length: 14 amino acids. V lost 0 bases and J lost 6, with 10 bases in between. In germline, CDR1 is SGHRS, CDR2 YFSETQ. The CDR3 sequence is CASSLEAGTNIQYF. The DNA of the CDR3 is TGCGCCAGCAGCTTGGAAGCAGGGACAAACATTCAGTACTTC.

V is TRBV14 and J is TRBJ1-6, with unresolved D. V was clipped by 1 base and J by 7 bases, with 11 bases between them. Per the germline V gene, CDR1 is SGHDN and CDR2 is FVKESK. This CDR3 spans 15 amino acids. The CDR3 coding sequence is TGTGCCAGCAGCCAAGTTGAGGGTGGAAATTCACCCCTCCACTTT. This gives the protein CASSQVEGGNSPLHF.

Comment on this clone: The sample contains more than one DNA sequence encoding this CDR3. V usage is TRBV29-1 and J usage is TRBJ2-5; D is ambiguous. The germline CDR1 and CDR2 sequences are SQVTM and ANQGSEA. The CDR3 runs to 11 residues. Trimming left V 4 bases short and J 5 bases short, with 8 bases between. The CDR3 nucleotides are TGCAGCGTTGTTGGTCGGGAGACCCAGTACTTC. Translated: CSVVGRETQYF. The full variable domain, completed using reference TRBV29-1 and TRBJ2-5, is SAVISQKPSRDICQRGTSLTIQCQVDSQVTMMFWYRQQPGQSLTLIATANQGSEATYESGFVIDKFPISRPNLTFSTLTVSNMSPEDSSIYLCSVVGRETQYFGPGTRLLVL.

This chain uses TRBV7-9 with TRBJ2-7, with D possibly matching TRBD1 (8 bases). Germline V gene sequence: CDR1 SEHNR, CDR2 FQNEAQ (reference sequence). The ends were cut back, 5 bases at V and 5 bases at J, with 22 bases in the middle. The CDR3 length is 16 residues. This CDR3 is CASSKTQGGRIHEQYF. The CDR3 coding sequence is TGTGCCAGCAGCAAAACACAGGGGGGGAGGATCCACGAGCAGTACTTC.

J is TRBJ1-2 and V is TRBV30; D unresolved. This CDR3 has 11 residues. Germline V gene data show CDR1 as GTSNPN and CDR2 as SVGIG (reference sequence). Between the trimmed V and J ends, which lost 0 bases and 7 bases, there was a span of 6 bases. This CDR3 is CAWSVMTGYTF. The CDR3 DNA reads TGTGCCTGGAGTGTAATGACTGGCTACACCTTC.